One sample yielded the 27 T cell receptor beta chains listed below, sequenced in a study of PD-1 blockade in classical Hodgkin lymphoma. Profiled with immunoSEQ multiplex PCR; TCRdb holds only in-frame clones, not every one. The data show about 93,000 clones, with about four fifths seen just once and under 20% held by the top ten. Each patient experienced a relapse that followed autologous stem cell transplantation, and brentuximab vedotin exposure varied. The source material was peripheral blood mononuclear cells (PBMCs), sampled before the second cycle of nivolumab. The receptors stem from a human donor with classical Hodgkin lymphoma.

The chain employs TRBV14 and TRBJ1-2, with TRBD1 matching 12 bases. Trimming removed 3 bases from V and 7 bases from J; junction bases left unmatched: 15. The CDR3 has 18 residues. Germline CDR1 and CDR2: SGHDN and FVKESK. The CDR3 loop is CASSQKTRDRGQRGGYTF. CDR3 in DNA: TGTGCCAGCAGCCAGAAGACTCGGGACAGGGGGCAGAGGGGTGGCTACACCTTC.

This clone occurred once. This sequence joins TRBV4-3 and TRBJ1-1; 7 bases are a match to TRBD1. This CDR3 spans 13 amino acids. The germline CDR1 and CDR2 sequences are LGHNA and YSLEER. The junction had 6 bases not matched to a gene; V was cut back by 1 base and J by 10 bases. CDR3 region: CASSQGQGGRAFF. In DNA form, the CDR3 reads TGCGCCAGCAGCCAAGGTCAGGGGGGACGAGCTTTCTTT.

The chain's CDR3 is CASSLGLAGLNGQYF. The DNA for the CDR3 is TGCGCCAGCAGCTTGGGGCTAGCGGGACTCAATGGGCAGTACTTC. The chain links TRBV5-1 to TRBJ2-7, with 9 bases identical to TRBD2. The CDR3 runs 15 residues. V was clipped by 0 bases and J by 9 bases; unmatched bases: 10. The V gene's germline CDR1 is SGHRS and CDR2 YFSETQ.

This rearrangement joins TRBV28 to TRBJ1-1; TRBD1 agrees at 9 bases. The CDR3 is 14 amino acids. J was trimmed by 4 bases and V by 6 bases; bases with no gene match: 6. CDR1 MDHEN and CDR2 SYDVKM come from the germline V gene. CDR3 region: CASRGTGLGTEAFF. In DNA form, the CDR3 reads TGTGCCAGCAGGGGGACAGGGCTGGGCACTGAAGCTTTCTTT.

The J gene is TRBJ1-3, the V gene TRBV7-7; 9 positions match TRBD1. The ends lost 1 base at V and 8 bases at J; junction bases unmatched: 0. This CDR3 has 13 amino acids. Looked up from germline, CDR1 is SSHAT and CDR2 is FNYEAQ (reference sequence). The CDR3 nucleotides are TGTGCCAGCAGCTTAGGACAGGGGGACACCATATATTTT. Amino acids: CASSLGQGDTIYF.

The genes are TRBV11-2 and TRBJ2-5; D gene uncertain. V was cut by 1 base and J by 2 bases, with 11 bases left in between. The CDR3 covers 15 residues. CDR1 and CDR2 from the germline V gene are SGHAT and FQNNGV. In DNA form, the CDR3 reads TGTGCCAGCAGCTTAGCCTTCGGCCTACAAGAGACCCAGTACTTC. Translated, it gives CASSLAFGLQETQYF.

The chain links TRBV10-3 to TRBJ1-3, with a weak D call TRBD1 (6 bases). The CDR3 runs to 15 residues. Trimming cost V 1 base and J 0 bases, with 7 bases left between them. In germline, CDR1 is ENHRY, CDR2 SYGVKD. CDR3 DNA sequence: TGTGCCATCAGTGAGTTAGGGGGCTCTGGAAACACCATATATTTT. It is translated as CAISELGGSGNTIYF.

The rearrangement joins TRBV5-4 to TRBJ2-2; TRBD1 agrees at 8 bases. This CDR3 region has 17 residues. V gave up 0 bases and J gave up 4 bases; unmatched junction bases: 8. CDR1 and CDR2 from the germline V gene are SGHNT and YYREEE (reference sequence). For the CDR3, the DNA is TGTGCCAGCAGCTTGGGGAAATCCAGGGGGCGCACCGGGGAGCTGTTTTTT. Protein: CASSLGKSRGRTGELFF.

This chain joins TRBV28 and TRBJ2-1; TRBD2 matches at 13 bases. This CDR3 has 16 residues. The germline V gene encodes CDR1 MDHEN and CDR2 SYDVKM. V trimming: 8 bases; J trimming: 5 bases; junction bases outside the gene matches: 9. This CDR3 is CASGGLAGRQDNEQFF. CDR3 in DNA: TGTGCCAGCGGGGGACTAGCGGGGAGACAAGACAATGAGCAGTTCTTC.

The V call is TRBV6-1, the J call TRBJ2-1; D unclear. Germline V lookup: CDR1 MNHNS, CDR2 SASEGT. This CDR3 has 12 residues. Trimming stripped 2 bases from V and 6 bases from J, with 5 bases between. The CDR3, as DNA: TGTGCCAGCAGTGAAAACTTCAATGAGCAGTTCTTC. Translated, it gives CASSENFNEQFF.

This chain joins TRBV29-1 and TRBJ1-1; unclear D gene. The CDR3 has 13 amino acids. CDR1 and CDR2 from the germline V gene are SQVTM and ANQGSEA. V shed 4 bases and J shed 0 bases, with 9 bases lying between them. This CDR3 reads CSVVSRVNTEAFF. DNA of the CDR3: TGCAGCGTTGTTAGCAGAGTGAACACTGAAGCTTTCTTT.

This sequence joins TRBV25-1 and TRBJ2-6; 7 bases match TRBD1. The germline V gene encodes CDR1 MGHDK and CDR2 SYGVNS. The CDR3 covers 18 residues. The junction had 15 bases not matched to a gene; V was cut back by 6 bases and J by 4 bases. The CDR3 nucleotides are TGTGCCAGCAGATTCCCGGGACAGTATCCTTGGGGGGCCAACGTCCTGACTTTC. It specifies CASRFPGQYPWGANVLTF. The full variable domain, with the rest looked up from reference TRBV25-1 and TRBJ2-6, is EADIYQTPRYLVIGTGKKITLECSQTMGHDKMYWYQQDPGMELHLIHYSYGVNSTEKGDLSSESTVSRIRTEHFPLTLESARPSHTSQYLCASRFPGQYPWGANVLTFGAGSRLTVL.

This rearrangement joins TRBV20-1 to TRBJ1-1, with D unclear. Trimming pared 2 bases from V and 2 bases from J, leaving 3 bases between. The CDR3 loop spans 11 amino acids. CDR1 DFQATT and CDR2 SNEGSKA come from the germline V gene (reference sequence). The CDR3, as DNA: TGCAGTGCTAGACTTAACACTGAAGCTTTCTTT. Translated: CSARLNTEAFF.

This clone occurred once. The rearrangement uses TRBV9 and TRBJ2-5, with unresolved D. The CDR3 consists of 15 residues. Between the trimmed V and J ends, which lost 4 bases and 4 bases, there was a span of 17 bases. The V gene's germline CDR1 is SGDLS and CDR2 YYNGEE. The CDR3 protein is CASSPRHGNLETQYF. CDR3 sequence (DNA): TGTGCCAGCAGCCCACGACACGGCAATTTAGAGACCCAGTACTTC.

The chain is built from TRBV2 and TRBJ2-7; 7 bases agree with TRBD1. Germline CDR1 SNHLY, CDR2 FYNNEI. Germline trimming cut 8 bases from V and 4 bases from J; bases unmatched to any gene: 14. The CDR3 runs 15 residues. The DNA of the CDR3 is TGTGCCAGCTTGGATACAGGGGATTTTTTTTACGAGCAGTACTTC. This codes for CASLDTGDFFYEQYF.

The chain joins TRBV19 to TRBJ1-2; D unclear. Germline assignment: CDR1 LNHDA and CDR2 SQIVND (reference sequence). Trimming left V 3 bases short and J 1 base short, with 9 bases between. The length of the CDR3 is 14 residues. Here the CDR3 reads CASSIVGFNYGYTF. CDR3 in DNA: TGTGCCAGTAGTATCGTCGGATTTAACTATGGCTACACCTTC. The variable domain in full, completed from reference TRBV19 and TRBJ1-2, reads DGGITQSPKYLFRKEGQNVTLSCEQNLNHDAMYWYRQDPGQGLRLIYYSQIVNDFQKGDIAEGYSVSREKKESFPLTVTSAQKNPTAFYLCASSIVGFNYGYTFGSGTRLTVV.

The genes are TRBV18 and TRBJ2-7; TRBD1 aligns across 8 bases. Germline V gene lookup returns CDR1 KGHSH and CDR2 LQKENI. The CDR3 is made up of 15 amino acids. The ends lost 6 bases at V and 0 bases at J; junction bases unmatched: 7. The CDR3 DNA reads as TGTGCCAGCTCGAAGACAGGGGAAAGCTCCTACGAGCAGTACTTC. Translation gives CASSKTGESSYEQYF.

The chain carries TRBV19 and TRBJ2-5; weak D call: TRBD1 (7 bases). The CDR3 length is 14 residues. V gave up 7 bases and J gave up 4 bases, with 16 bases separating them. Germline lookup yields CDR1 LNHDA and CDR2 SQIVND (reference sequence). The chain's CDR3 is CASKDRAGIETQYF. CDR3 nucleotide sequence: TGTGCCAGTAAAGACAGGGCGGGAATAGAGACCCAGTACTTC.

This clone appeared a few times. The chain is built from TRBV5-1 and TRBJ1-1; D not certain. The length of the CDR3 is 13 residues. Deletions cut 2 bases from V and 4 bases from J, with 9 bases between. Germline assignment: CDR1 SGHRS and CDR2 YFSETQ. The chain's CDR3 is CASSLGGSTEAFF. The CDR3 DNA reads as TGCGCCAGCAGCTTAGGAGGGAGCACTGAAGCTTTCTTT. Full variable domain (missing parts from reference TRBV5-1 and TRBJ1-1): KAGVTQTPRYLIKTRGQQVTLSCSPISGHRSVSWYQQTPGQGLQFLFEYFSETQRNKGNFPGRFSGRQFSNSRSEMNVSTLELGDSALYLCASSLGGSTEAFFGQGTRLTVV.

The rearrangement joins TRBV27 to TRBJ1-2, with 7 bases lining up with TRBD1. The CDR3 runs 16 residues. CDR1 and CDR2 (germline): MNHEY, SMNVEV (reference sequence). V lost 3 bases to trimming and J lost 8 bases; unmatched junction nucleotides: 15. The CDR3 DNA is TGTGCCAGCAGTTTGATTACCGTGACAGGGAGAGAGGGCTACACCTTC. This translates into CASSLITVTGREGYTF.

The table lists this clone with a few counts. This sequence joins TRBV6-6 and TRBJ1-1; D is uncertain. This CDR3 has 11 amino acids. V was pared by 3 bases and J by 5 bases, with 4 bases between. Per germline, CDR1 MNHNY and CDR2 SVGAGI (reference sequence). Written as DNA, the CDR3 is TGTGCCAGCAGTTATCATACTGAAGCTTTCTTT. The encoded protein is CASSYHTEAFF.

This chain joins TRBV6-4 and TRBJ2-3; the match to TRBD1 covers 7 bases. CDR1 and CDR2 from the germline V gene are MRHNA and SNTAGT. The J segment lost 0 bases and the V segment lost 8 bases, leaving 2 bases of the junction unmatched. The CDR3 covers 13 residues. The CDR3 coding sequence is TGTGCCAGCGCGACAGGGAGCACAGATACGCAGTATTTT. Translating gives CASATGSTDTQYF.

This clone was observed once. The V call is TRBV10-3, the J call TRBJ2-3, with TRBD2 identical over 11 bases. The J segment lost 3 bases and the V segment lost 5 bases, leaving 4 bases of the junction unmatched. Germline V lookup: CDR1 ENHRY, CDR2 SYGVKD. The CDR3 has 15 residues. Written as DNA, the CDR3 is TGTGCCATCAGTCCACTAGCGGGAGTGACAGATACGCAGTATTTT. As protein: CAISPLAGVTDTQYF.

V is TRBV6-6 and J is TRBJ1-2; 10 bases match TRBD1. Per germline, CDR1 MNHNY and CDR2 SVGAGI (reference sequence). The V segment lost 4 bases and the J segment 7 bases; nucleotides outside the gene matches: 6. This CDR3 region has 14 residues. In DNA, the CDR3 is TGTGCCAGCAGTTCGGGACAGGGGAGGGGTGGCTACACCTTC. This gives the protein CASSSGQGRGGYTF.

The chain links TRBV6-5 to TRBJ1-4; weak D call: TRBD1 (5 bases). The CDR3 length is 14 residues. Per the germline V gene, CDR1 is MNHEY and CDR2 is SVGAGI. Trimming shortened V by 6 bases and J by 0 bases, and 8 bases separated the two germline ends. In DNA, the CDR3 is TGTGCCAGCAGGGCGACAGCAACTAATGAAAAACTGTTTTTT. Translating it yields CASRATATNEKLFF.

The chain links TRBV7-3 to TRBJ2-2; TRBD2 is a possible D gene (5 bases). Between the trimmed V and J ends, which lost 1 base and 1 base, there was a span of 13 bases. This CDR3 contains 17 residues. Germline CDR1 and CDR2: SGHTA and FQGTGA. The CDR3 reads CASSLMTGIMNTGELFF. The CDR3 bases are TGTGCCAGCAGCTTAATGACGGGAATAATGAACACCGGGGAGCTGTTTTTT.

The V gene is TRBV18, the J gene TRBJ2-7; maybe TRBD2 (5 bases). The CDR3 extends over 14 amino acids. CDR1 KGHSH and CDR2 LQKENI come from the germline V gene. The ends were cut back, 0 bases at V and 1 base at J, with 7 bases in the middle. The CDR3 loop reads CASSPPGRSYEQYF. The CDR3 DNA follows: TGTGCCAGCTCACCACCGGGGAGATCCTACGAGCAGTACTTC.